This T cell receptor (beta chain) came from a study of T cell responses to AZD1222 COVID-19 vaccine. Whole-study context: Combined were second doses at about 4 or about 12 weeks. Study-wide points: Baseline antibody screening turned up just a handful of seropositive AZD1222 recipients.

This CDR3 has 14 amino acids. The germline V gene encodes CDR1 SGHDN and CDR2 FVKESK. V was shortened by 1 base and J by 4 bases, with 9 bases between the two germline ends. Clones were sequenced by immunoSEQ multiplex PCR, and TCRdb holds only the in-frame ones, with some missing. The sample includes 29,000 or so clones, roughly 93% of them seen just once. Note on this clone: Its antigen remains unidentified.

This sequence was found in an adult in good health. The V gene is TRBV14, the J gene TRBJ2-3; no firm D call. The sequencing used peripheral blood, collected on day 0 of AZD1222 vaccination. The CDR3 spells CASSQGLHSDTQYF. CDR3 coding DNA: TGTGCCAGCAGCCAAGGACTCCATTCAGATACGCAGTATTTT.